Presented here are 20 T cell receptor beta chains from one specimen sequenced in a study of T cells in Graves' hyperthyroidism and ophthalmopathy. The TCR beta CDR3 regions underwent amplification using RNA transcripts as the source. Carried out on the TCR CDR3, a first-round RT-PCR used the HTBI primer set. TCRdb re-derived calls from the multiplex PCR reads in MiXCR, one entry per CDR3 protein. The sample consists of roughly 290,000 distinct CDR3 sequences, roughly 13% of them appearing once. Sequenced material: blood. All receptors come from a woman aged 40 to 50 with Graves' hyperthyroidism.

This sequence joins TRBV18 and TRBJ2-4; no clear D. Germline loops: CDR1 KGHSH, CDR2 LQKENI. CDR3 size: 14 residues. Trimming shortened V by 2 bases and J by 5 bases, and 10 bases separated the two germline ends. CDR3 nucleotide sequence: TGTGCCAGCTCACCATACCATAGCCAAAACATTCAGTACTTC. This gives the protein CASSPYHSQNIQYF. Full variable domain (outside the CDR3, taken from reference TRBV18 and TRBJ2-4): NAGVMQNPRHLVRRRGQEARLRCSPMKGHSHVYWYRQLPEEGLKFMVYLQKENIIDESGMPKERFSAEFPKEGPSILRIQQVVRGDSAAYFCASSPYHSQNIQYFGAGTRLSVL.

This clonotype was recorded at least ten times. The chain couples TRBV20-1 to TRBJ2-7; D call uncertain. Trimming left V 3 bases short and J 5 bases short, with 8 bases between. CDR1 is DFQATT and CDR2 is SNEGSKA in the germline V gene (reference sequence). This CDR3 has 11 amino acids. The CDR3, as DNA: TGCAGTGCTAGCCCCGACCACGAGCAGTACTTC. This translates into CSASPDHEQYF.

The chain couples TRBV19 to TRBJ1-5; TRBD1 aligns across 8 bases. V was clipped by 4 bases and J by 0 bases; unmatched bases: 5. CDR3 length: 16 residues. Germline lookup yields CDR1 LNHDA and CDR2 SQIVND (reference sequence). The DNA of the CDR3 is TGTGCCAGTAGTACACACAGGGGGTTTAGCAATCAGCCCCAGCATTTT. Translating gives CASSTHRGFSNQPQHF.

This clonotype came up many times. The J gene is TRBJ1-1, the V gene TRBV2, with D possibly TRBD1 on 5 matching bases. V was trimmed by 8 bases and J by 1 base, leaving 14 bases between them. CDR1 is SNHLY, CDR2 FYNNEI, per germline. The CDR3 is made up of 14 amino acids. This CDR3 is CASGADGKNTEAFF. The CDR3 coding sequence is TGTGCCAGCGGGGCCGACGGGAAGAACACTGAAGCTTTCTTT.

This clonotype was counted many times. The chain uses TRBV2 and TRBJ2-3, with D perhaps TRBD1 (5 bases). Germline V gene data show CDR1 as SNHLY and CDR2 as FYNNEI. V was pared by 3 bases and J by 2 bases, with 15 bases between. The CDR3 sequence is 16 residues long. The DNA of the CDR3 is TGTGCCAGCAGTGATCGAACGACAGATCACACAGATACGCAGTATTTT. This sequence encodes CASSDRTTDHTDTQYF.

There are many counts of this clonotype. The J gene is TRBJ2-1, the V gene TRBV3-1; TRBD1 might be the D (6 bases). V was pared by 3 bases and J by 10 bases, with 13 bases between. Germline V gene lookup returns CDR1 LGHDT and CDR2 YNNKEL (reference sequence). This CDR3 comprises 13 residues. CDR3 nucleotides: TGTGCCAGCAGCCAGGGGGCAGCGGTAGAGCAGTTCTTC. Translation gives CASSQGAAVEQFF.

Ten or more counts support this clonotype. The rearrangement uses TRBV20-1 and TRBJ1-5, with a tentative D call TRBD1 (6 bases). V was shortened by 0 bases and J by 1 base, with 7 bases between the two germline ends. This CDR3 is built from 14 residues. In germline, CDR1 is DFQATT, CDR2 SNEGSKA (reference sequence). The CDR3 DNA reads as TGCAGTGCTAGAGATCAGGGGAGCAATCAGCCCCAGCATTTT. Its translation: CSARDQGSNQPQHF.

The J gene is TRBJ2-7, the V gene TRBV20-1, with 7 bases identical to TRBD1. With V trimmed by 3 bases and J by 6 bases, 14 bases remained unmatched. The CDR3 length is 15 residues. Germline V CDR1 and CDR2: DFQATT, SNEGSKA (reference sequence). For the CDR3, the DNA is TGCAGTGCTAGGCACCCGACAGGGTCTCTACGCGAGCAGTACTTC. It is translated as CSARHPTGSLREQYF.

This clonotype was recorded many times. The V gene is TRBV7-2, the J gene TRBJ1-3; D possibly corresponds to TRBD1 (6 bases). V dropped 3 bases and J dropped 4 bases, with 10 bases sitting between them. The CDR3 consists of 14 residues. CDR1 SGHTA and CDR2 FQGNSA come from the germline V gene. CDR3 sequence reads: CASSFQGYGNTIYF. The CDR3 bases are TGTGCCAGCAGCTTTCAGGGGTACGGAAACACCATATATTTT.

This clonotype was detected ten times or more. The chain carries TRBV12-3 or TRBV12-4 and TRBJ2-7; 7 bases fit TRBD2. The CDR3 consists of 15 residues. J was trimmed by 2 bases and V by 3 bases; bases with no gene match: 7. CDR3 sequence: CASSLEGLPPYEQYF. CDR3 nucleotide sequence: TGTGCCAGCAGTTTGGAGGGACTACCCCCCTACGAGCAGTACTTC.

The J gene is TRBJ2-7, the V gene TRBV6-1, with TRBD2 as a possible D gene (5 bases). Trimming shortened V by 5 bases and J by 2 bases, and 16 bases separated the two germline ends. Germline V gene data show CDR1 as MNHNS and CDR2 as SASEGT. The CDR3 spans 15 residues. CDR3 protein: CASSTGTDNPYEQYF. CDR3 DNA: TGTGCCAGCAGTACGGGAACAGATAATCCCTACGAGCAGTACTTC.

Regarding this clonotype: One base away lies a much larger clone, so this may be a sequencing read error. The CDR3 is CASSRMTANYGYAF. CDR3 DNA sequence: TGTGCCAGCAGCCGGATGACAGCGAACTATGGCTACGCCTTC. This chain connects TRBV3-1 to TRBJ1-2, with D possibly being TRBD1 (5 bases). Per the germline V gene, CDR1 is LGHDT and CDR2 is YNNKEL (reference sequence). The CDR3 runs to 14 residues.

The sample holds many counts of this clonotype. The chain recombines TRBV2 with TRBJ1-5; no clear D gene. The V gene's germline CDR1 is SNHLY and CDR2 FYNNEI. This CDR3 spans 14 amino acids. Trimming cost V 3 bases and J 6 bases, with 12 bases left between them. The CDR3 DNA follows: TGTGCCAGCAGTGACTCGGGTGAGTTTCAGCCCCAGCATTTT. As protein: CASSDSGEFQPQHF.

This clonotype was recorded at least ten times. V usage is TRBV20-1 and J usage is TRBJ1-4; D ambiguous. Trimming removed 0 bases at V and 6 bases at J, with 11 bases between. CDR1 is DFQATT and CDR2 is SNEGSKA in the germline V gene (reference sequence). This CDR3 is 14 amino acids long. The DNA for the CDR3 is TGCAGTGCTAGAGAGACCTCCGGGGATGAAAAACTGTTTTTT. Amino acids: CSARETSGDEKLFF.

This clonotype was counted ten times or more. The chain combines TRBV7-9 with TRBJ1-1; D not certain. Trimming took 2 bases from V and 4 from J, leaving 11 bases between them. The CDR3 length is 14 residues. From germline, CDR1 is SEHNR and CDR2 FQNEAQ (reference sequence). The DNA of the CDR3 is TGTGCCAGCAGCTTAATGGGCCCGGTCACTGAAGCTTTCTTT. Translated, it gives CASSLMGPVTEAFF.

This clonotype showed up just a few times. This chain links TRBV19 with TRBJ2-1, with a possible D match to TRBD2 (6 bases). The CDR3 length is 14 residues. From germline, CDR1 is LNHDA and CDR2 SQIVND (reference sequence). V was trimmed by 5 bases and J by 6 bases, leaving 14 bases between them. The CDR3 is CASSPRGLSNEQFF. The CDR3 bases are TGTGCCAGTAGTCCCCGGGGACTGAGCAATGAGCAGTTCTTC.

This clonotype has a count of ten or more. The V call is TRBV2, the J call TRBJ2-5; 10 nucleotides match TRBD1. Germline CDR1 reads SNHLY; CDR2 reads FYNNEI. Trimming at V came to 1 base and at J to 5 bases, leaving 4 bases not matched to a gene. The CDR3 sequence is 15 residues long. CDR3 protein: CASSEGMGQGETQYF. CDR3 sequence (DNA): TGTGCCAGCAGTGAAGGCATGGGACAGGGGGAGACCCAGTACTTC.

The table lists this clonotype with many counts. The chain has TRBV30 and TRBJ1-4; no clear D gene. V was trimmed by 6 bases and J by 5 bases, leaving 4 bases between them. This CDR3 comprises 10 residues. Germline V lookup: CDR1 GTSNPN, CDR2 SVGIG (reference sequence). The DNA for the CDR3 is TGTGCCTGCAAAAATGAAAAACTGTTTTTT. It yields the protein CACKNEKLFF.

This clonotype occurred a few times. This chain links TRBV9 with TRBJ2-3; 10 bases agree with TRBD2. Trimming removed 4 bases from V and 2 bases from J; junction bases left unmatched: 7. CDR1 and CDR2 (germline): SGDLS, YYNGEE. This CDR3 spans 16 amino acids. The CDR3 reads CASSPQREGLTDTQYF. In DNA form, the CDR3 reads TGTGCCAGCAGCCCCCAGCGGGAGGGCCTCACAGATACGCAGTATTTT.

This clonotype was seen many times. This chain uses TRBV3-1 with TRBJ1-1; D is possibly TRBD1 (5 bases). CDR1 and CDR2 from the germline V gene are LGHDT and YNNKEL (reference sequence). This CDR3 is built from 13 residues. V gave up 3 bases and J gave up 4 bases, with 9 bases separating them. CDR3 residues: CASSQGGGTEAFF. The CDR3 nucleotides read TGTGCCAGCAGCCAGGGCGGGGGCACTGAAGCTTTCTTT. Full variable domain (rest looked up from reference TRBV3-1 and TRBJ1-1): DTAVSQTPKYLVTQMGNDKSIKCEQNLGHDTMYWYKQDSKKFLKIMFSYNNKELIINETVPNRFSPKSPDKAHLNLHINSLELGDSAVYFCASSQGGGTEAFFGQGTRLTVV.